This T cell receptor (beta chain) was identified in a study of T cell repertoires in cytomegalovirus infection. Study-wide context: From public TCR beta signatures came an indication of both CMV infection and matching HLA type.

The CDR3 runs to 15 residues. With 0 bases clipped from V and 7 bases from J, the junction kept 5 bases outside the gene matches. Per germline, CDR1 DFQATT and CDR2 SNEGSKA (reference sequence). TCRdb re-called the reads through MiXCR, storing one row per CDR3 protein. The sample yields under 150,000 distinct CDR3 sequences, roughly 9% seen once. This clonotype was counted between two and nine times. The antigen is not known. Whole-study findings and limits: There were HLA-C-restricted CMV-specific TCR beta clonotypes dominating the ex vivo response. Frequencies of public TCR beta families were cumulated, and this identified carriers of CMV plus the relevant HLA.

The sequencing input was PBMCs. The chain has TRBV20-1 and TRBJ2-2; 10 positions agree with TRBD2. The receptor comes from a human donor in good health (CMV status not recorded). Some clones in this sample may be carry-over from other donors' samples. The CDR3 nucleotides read TGCAGTGCTAGAGATCTAGCGGGGGCGAGCGGGGAGCTGTTTTTT. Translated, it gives CSARDLAGASGELFF.